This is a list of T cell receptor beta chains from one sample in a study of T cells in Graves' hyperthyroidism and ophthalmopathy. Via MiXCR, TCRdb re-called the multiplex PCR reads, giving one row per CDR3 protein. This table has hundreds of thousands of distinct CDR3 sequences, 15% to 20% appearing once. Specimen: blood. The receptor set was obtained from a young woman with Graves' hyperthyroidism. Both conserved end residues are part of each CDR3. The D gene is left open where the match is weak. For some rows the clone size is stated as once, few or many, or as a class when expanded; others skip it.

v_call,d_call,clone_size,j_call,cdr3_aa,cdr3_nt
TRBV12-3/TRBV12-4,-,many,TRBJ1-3,CASTPSGNTIYF,TGTGCCAGCACCCCCTCTGGAAACACCATATATTTT
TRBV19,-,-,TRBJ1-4,CASGDSLNEKLFF,TGTGCCAGTGGAGACAGCCTAAATGAAAAACTGTTTTTT
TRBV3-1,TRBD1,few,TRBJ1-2,CASSQQTGDGYTF,TGTGCCAGCAGCCAACAAACAGGGGATGGCTACACCTTC
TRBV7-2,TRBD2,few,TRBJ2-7,CASSLYLREEPYEQYF,TGTGCCAGCAGCTTATATCTGCGGGAGGAGCCCTACGAGCAGTACTTC
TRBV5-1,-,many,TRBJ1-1,CASSLGSTTANTEAFF,TGCGCCAGCAGCTTGGGGTCTACCACAGCGAACACTGAAGCTTTCTTT
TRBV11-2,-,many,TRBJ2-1,CASTVTGGSGNSYNEQFF,TGTGCCAGCACCGTCACCGGGGGTAGCGGAAACTCCTACAATGAGCAGTTCTTC
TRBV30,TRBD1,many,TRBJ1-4,CAWTPHGTGGEKLFF,TGTGCCTGGACCCCTCATGGGACAGGGGGGGAAAAACTGTTTTTT
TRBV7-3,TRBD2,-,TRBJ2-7,CASSLGISGRSYEQYF,TGTGCCAGCAGCTTAGGTATTAGCGGGAGATCCTACGAGCAGTACTTC
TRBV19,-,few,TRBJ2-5,CARGPKDRARETQYF,TGTGCCAGAGGGCCCAAAGACCGGGCACGAGAGACCCAGTACTTC
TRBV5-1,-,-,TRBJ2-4,CASSLDTLLAKNIQYF,TGCGCCAGCAGCTTAGACACGTTACTAGCCAAAAACATTCAGTACTTC
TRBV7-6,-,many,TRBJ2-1,CASSLSRPGENEQFF,TGTGCCAGCAGCTTATCGCGACCGGGGGAGAATGAGCAGTTCTTC
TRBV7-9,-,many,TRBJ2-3,CASSLPPNPDTQYF,TGTGCCAGCAGCTTACCACCTAACCCAGATACGCAGTATTTT
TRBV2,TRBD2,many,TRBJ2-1,CASSESGRSYNEQFF,TGTGCCAGCAGTGAAAGCGGGAGATCCTACAATGAGCAGTTCTTC
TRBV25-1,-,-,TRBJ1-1,CASSEKDWGEAFF,TGTGCCAGCAGTGAAAAGGATTGGGGCGAAGCTTTCTTT
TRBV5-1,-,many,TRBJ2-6,CASSLTVSGANVLTF,TGCGCCAGCAGCCTTACGGTTTCTGGGGCCAACGTCCTGACTTTC
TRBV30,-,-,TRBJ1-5,CAWSVGRVSIQPQHF,TGTGCCTGGAGTGTGGGCAGGGTAAGCATTCAGCCCCAGCATTTT
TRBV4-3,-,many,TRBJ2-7,CASSQGLVGTYEQYF,TGCGCCAGCAGCCAAGGACTAGTTGGGACCTACGAGCAGTACTTC
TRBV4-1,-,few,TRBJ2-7,CASSQAASASSYEQYF,TGCGCCAGCAGCCAAGCCGCTAGCGCGTCCTCCTACGAGCAGTACTTC
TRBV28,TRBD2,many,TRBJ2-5,CASSYGRAQETQYF,TGTGCCAGCAGCTACGGGAGGGCCCAAGAGACCCAGTACTTC